This TCR beta chain was observed in a study of T cell repertoires in ileal Crohn's disease. TCRdb's copy holds only in-frame clones and misses some; the assay was immunoSEQ multiplex PCR. This sample has approximately 7,900 clones, with 81% found just once. Trimming took 2 bases from V and 9 from J; bases not matched to a gene: 4. The CDR3 length is 13 residues. Per germline, CDR1 SNHLY and CDR2 FYNNEI. In this sample, this clone turned up once. The TCR originated in an adult with Crohn's disease. The sequencing input was ileal tissue. The genes are TRBV2 and TRBJ2-4; 7 nucleotides agree with TRBD2. CDR3 DNA sequence: TGTGCCAGCAGTGAAAGGGAGGGAAGCATTCAGTACTTC. It specifies CASSEREGSIQYF.